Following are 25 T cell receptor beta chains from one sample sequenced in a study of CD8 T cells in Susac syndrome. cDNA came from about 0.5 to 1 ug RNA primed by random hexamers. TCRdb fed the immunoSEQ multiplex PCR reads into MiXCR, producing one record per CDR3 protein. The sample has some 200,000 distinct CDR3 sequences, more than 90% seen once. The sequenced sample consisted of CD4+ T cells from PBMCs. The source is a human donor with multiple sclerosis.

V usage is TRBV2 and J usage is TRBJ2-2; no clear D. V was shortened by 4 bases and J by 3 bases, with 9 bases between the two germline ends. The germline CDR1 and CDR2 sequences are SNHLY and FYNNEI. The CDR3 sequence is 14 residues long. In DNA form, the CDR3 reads TGTGCCAGCAGTGCCGTCCGGGACACCGGGGAGCTGTTTTTT. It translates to CASSAVRDTGELFF. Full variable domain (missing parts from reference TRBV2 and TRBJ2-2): EPEVTQTPSHQVTQMGQEVILRCVPISNHLYFYWYRQILGQKVEFLVSFYNNEISEKSEIFDDQFSVERPDGSNFTLKIRSTKLEDSAMYFCASSAVRDTGELFFGEGSRLTVL.

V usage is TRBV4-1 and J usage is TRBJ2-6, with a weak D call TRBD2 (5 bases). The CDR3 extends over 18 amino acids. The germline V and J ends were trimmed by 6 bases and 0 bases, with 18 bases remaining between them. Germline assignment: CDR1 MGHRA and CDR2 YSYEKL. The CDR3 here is CASSPGPSRRSGANVLTF. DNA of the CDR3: TGCGCCAGCAGTCCCGGCCCTAGCCGTCGCTCTGGGGCCAACGTCCTGACTTTC.

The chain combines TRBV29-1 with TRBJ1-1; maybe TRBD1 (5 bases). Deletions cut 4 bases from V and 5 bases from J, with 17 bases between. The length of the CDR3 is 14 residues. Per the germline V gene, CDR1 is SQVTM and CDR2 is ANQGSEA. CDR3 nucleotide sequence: TGCAGCGTTGGTTCGAGGGCGAGGGGAACTGAAGCTTTCTTT. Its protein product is CSVGSRARGTEAFF.

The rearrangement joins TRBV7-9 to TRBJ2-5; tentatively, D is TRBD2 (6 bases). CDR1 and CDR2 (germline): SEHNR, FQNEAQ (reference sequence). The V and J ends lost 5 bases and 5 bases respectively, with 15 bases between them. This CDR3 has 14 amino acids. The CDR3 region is CASSPRGGLETQYF. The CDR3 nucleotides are TGTGCCAGCAGCCCCAGAGGAGGGTTGGAGACCCAGTACTTC. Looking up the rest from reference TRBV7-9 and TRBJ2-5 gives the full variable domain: DTGVSQNPRHKITKRGQNVTFRCDPISEHNRLYWYRQTLGQGPEFLTYFQNEAQLEKSRLLSDRFSAERPKGSFSTLEIQRTEQGDSAMYLCASSPRGGLETQYFGPGTRLLVL.

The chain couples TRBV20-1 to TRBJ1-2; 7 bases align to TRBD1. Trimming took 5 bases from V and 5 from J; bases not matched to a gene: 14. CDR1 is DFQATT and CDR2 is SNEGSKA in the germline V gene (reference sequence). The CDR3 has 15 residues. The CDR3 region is CSAPLSAGGLYGYTF. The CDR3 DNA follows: TGCAGTGCTCCCCTTTCGGCAGGGGGTTTGTATGGCTACACCTTC.

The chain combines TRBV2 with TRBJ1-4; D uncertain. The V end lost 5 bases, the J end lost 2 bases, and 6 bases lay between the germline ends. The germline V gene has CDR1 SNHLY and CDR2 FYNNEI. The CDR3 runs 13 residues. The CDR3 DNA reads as TGTGCCAGCAGTTTGCCGACTAATGAAAAACTGTTTTTT. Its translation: CASSLPTNEKLFF.

CDR3 sequence: CASSRSAGETQYF. The CDR3 bases are TGTGCCAGCAGCCGTAGCGCGGGAGAGACCCAGTACTTC. This chain uses TRBV7-9 with TRBJ2-5; D is perhaps TRBD2 (5 bases). V lost 5 bases and J 4 bases, leaving 11 bases between the germline ends. Germline lookup yields CDR1 SEHNR and CDR2 FQNEAQ (reference sequence). The CDR3 covers 13 residues.

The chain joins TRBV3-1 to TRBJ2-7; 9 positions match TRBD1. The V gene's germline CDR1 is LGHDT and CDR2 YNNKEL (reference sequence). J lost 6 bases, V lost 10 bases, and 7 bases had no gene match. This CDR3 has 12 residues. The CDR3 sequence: CATAQGAGEQYF. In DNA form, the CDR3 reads TGTGCCACAGCACAGGGGGCCGGCGAGCAGTACTTC.

For the CDR3, the DNA is TGTGCCAGCAGCTCTCGGTTGGATTCCGGGGAGCTGTTTTTT. Translating gives CASSSRLDSGELFF. The chain couples TRBV11-2 to TRBJ2-2; D is ambiguous. The length of the CDR3 is 14 residues. The germline CDR1 and CDR2 sequences are SGHAT and FQNNGV. The V gene lost 4 bases and the J gene lost 6 bases, with 12 bases spanning the gap.

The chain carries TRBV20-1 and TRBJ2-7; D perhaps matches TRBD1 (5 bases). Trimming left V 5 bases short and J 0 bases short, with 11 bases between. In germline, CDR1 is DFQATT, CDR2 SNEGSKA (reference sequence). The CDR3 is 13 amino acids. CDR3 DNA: TGCAGTGCTTCAGGGTTCTCCTCCTACGAGCAGTACTTC. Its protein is CSASGFSSYEQYF.

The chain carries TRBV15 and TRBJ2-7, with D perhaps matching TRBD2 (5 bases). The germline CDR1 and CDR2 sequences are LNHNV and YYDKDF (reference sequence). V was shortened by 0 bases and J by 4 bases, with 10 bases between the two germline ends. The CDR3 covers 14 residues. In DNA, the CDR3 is TGTGCCACCAGCAGAGAAGGACTCGTATACGAGCAGTACTTC. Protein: CATSREGLVYEQYF.

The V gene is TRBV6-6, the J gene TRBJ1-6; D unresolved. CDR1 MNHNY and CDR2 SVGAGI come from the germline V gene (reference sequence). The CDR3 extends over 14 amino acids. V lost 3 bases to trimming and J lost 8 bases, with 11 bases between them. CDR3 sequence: CASSYLFGDSPLHF. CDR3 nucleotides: TGTGCCAGCAGTTATCTTTTCGGAGATTCACCCCTCCACTTT.

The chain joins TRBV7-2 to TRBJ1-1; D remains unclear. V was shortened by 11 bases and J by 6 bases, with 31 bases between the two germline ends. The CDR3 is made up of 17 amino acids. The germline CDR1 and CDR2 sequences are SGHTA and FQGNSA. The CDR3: CAQTPLTWDTRTAEAFF. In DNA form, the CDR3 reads TGTGCCCAGACTCCCTTAACCTGGGATACCCGAACGGCTGAAGCTTTCTTT.

CDR3 coding DNA: TGTGCCAGCAGCGCCTGGGGGGCCTTAAATCAGCCCCAGCATTTT. Amino acid sequence: CASSAWGALNQPQHF. The genes are TRBV5-6 and TRBJ1-5; a possible D gene is TRBD1 (6 bases). Per germline, CDR1 SGHDT and CDR2 YYEEEE. There are 15 residues in the CDR3. Trimming removed 4 bases from V and 4 bases from J, with 15 bases in between.

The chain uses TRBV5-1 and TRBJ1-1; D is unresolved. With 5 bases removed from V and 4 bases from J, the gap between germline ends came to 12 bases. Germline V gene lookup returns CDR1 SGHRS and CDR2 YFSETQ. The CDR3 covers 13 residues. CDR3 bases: TGCGCCAGCAGTTATCCGGCCGGCACTGAAGCTTTCTTT. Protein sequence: CASSYPAGTEAFF.

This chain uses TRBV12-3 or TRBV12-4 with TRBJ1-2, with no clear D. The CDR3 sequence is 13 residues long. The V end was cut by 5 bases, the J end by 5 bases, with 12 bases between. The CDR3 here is CASSPEGEYGYTF. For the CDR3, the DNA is TGTGCCAGCAGTCCCGAGGGTGAATATGGCTACACCTTC.

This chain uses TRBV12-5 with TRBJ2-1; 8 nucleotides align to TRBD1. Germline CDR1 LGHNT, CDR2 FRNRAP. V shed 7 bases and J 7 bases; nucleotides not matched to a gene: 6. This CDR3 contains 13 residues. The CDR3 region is CASDRQGKNEQFF. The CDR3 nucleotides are TGTGCTAGTGATCGACAGGGGAAGAATGAGCAGTTCTTC.

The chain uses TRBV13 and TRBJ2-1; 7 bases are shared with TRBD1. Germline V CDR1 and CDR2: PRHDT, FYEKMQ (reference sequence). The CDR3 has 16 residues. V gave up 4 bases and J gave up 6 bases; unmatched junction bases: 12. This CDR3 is CASSSTMTGWVNEQFF. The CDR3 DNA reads TGTGCCAGCAGCTCAACCATGACAGGGTGGGTCAATGAGCAGTTCTTC.

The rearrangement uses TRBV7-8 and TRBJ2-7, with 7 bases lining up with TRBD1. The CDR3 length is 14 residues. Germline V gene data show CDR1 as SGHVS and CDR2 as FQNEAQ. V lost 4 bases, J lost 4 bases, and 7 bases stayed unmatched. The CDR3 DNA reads TGTGCCAGCAGCTCGACAGGGATTGGTTACGAGCAGTACTTC. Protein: CASSSTGIGYEQYF.

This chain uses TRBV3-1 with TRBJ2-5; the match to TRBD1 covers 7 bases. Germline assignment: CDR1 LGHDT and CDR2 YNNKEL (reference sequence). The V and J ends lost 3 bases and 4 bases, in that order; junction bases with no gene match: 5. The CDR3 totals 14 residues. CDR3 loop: CASSQRTGGETQYF. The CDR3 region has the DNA TGTGCCAGCAGCCAGAGGACAGGAGGAGAGACCCAGTACTTC.

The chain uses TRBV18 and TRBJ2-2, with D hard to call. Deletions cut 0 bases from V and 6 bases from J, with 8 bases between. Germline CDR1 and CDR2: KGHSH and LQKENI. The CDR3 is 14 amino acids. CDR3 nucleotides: TGTGCCAGCTCACCACCGATCGACCCCGGGGAGCTGTTTTTT. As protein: CASSPPIDPGELFF.

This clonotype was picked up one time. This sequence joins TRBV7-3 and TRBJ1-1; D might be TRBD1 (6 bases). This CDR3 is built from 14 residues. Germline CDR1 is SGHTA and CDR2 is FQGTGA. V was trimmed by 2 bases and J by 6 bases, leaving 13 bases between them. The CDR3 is CASSLAGVNSEAFF. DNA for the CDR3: TGTGCCAGCAGCTTAGCAGGGGTGAATTCTGAAGCTTTCTTT.

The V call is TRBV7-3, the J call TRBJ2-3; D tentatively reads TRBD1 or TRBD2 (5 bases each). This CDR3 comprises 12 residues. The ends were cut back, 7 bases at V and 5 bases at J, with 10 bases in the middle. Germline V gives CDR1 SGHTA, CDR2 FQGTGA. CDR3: CASMGVGDTQYF. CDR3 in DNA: TGTGCCAGCATGGGGGTGGGAGATACGCAGTATTTT. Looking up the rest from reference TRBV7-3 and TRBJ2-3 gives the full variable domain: GAGVSQTPSNKVTEKGKYVELRCDPISGHTALYWYRQSLGQGPEFLIYFQGTGAADDSGLPNDRFFAVRPEGSVSTLKIQRTERGDSAVYLCASMGVGDTQYFGPGTRLTVL.

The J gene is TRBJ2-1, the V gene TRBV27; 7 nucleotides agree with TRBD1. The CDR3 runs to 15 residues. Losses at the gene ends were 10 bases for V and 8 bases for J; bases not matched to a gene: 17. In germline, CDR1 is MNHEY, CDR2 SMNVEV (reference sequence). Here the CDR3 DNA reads TGTGCCACCCTCGCCGGGACAGCCTTTTCGGATGAGCAGTTCTTC. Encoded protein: CATLAGTAFSDEQFF.

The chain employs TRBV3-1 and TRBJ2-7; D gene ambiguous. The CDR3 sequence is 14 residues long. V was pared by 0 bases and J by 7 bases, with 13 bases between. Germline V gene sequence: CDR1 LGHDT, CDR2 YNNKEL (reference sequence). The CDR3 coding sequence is TGTGCCAGCAGCCAAGATCCAGGAGCCCAGGAGCAGTACTTC. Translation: CASSQDPGAQEQYF.